This T cell receptor beta chain emerged from a study of Tregs in tolerant kidney transplant recipients (dated by TCRdb to between 2018 and 2021). Notes on the research overall: Transplants used related donors with nonmyeloablative bone marrow transplantation; mixed chimerism was transient in the human trials. Before combined kidney and bone marrow transplantation, this study identified donor-specific regulatory T cells using TCRbeta sequencing and then followed those same cells after transplant. What the study reported, not specific to this receptor: In tolerant patients, donor-specific Tregs expanded more than Tregs overall, which suggests antigen-driven rather than nonspecific expansion. Expanding Tregs with activated donor B cells appeared to identify the most biologically relevant and donor-specific TCRbeta repertoire. Biological reproducibility was not directly assessed, although technical replication error appeared to be minimal. Because the PCR primers were changed over time for some patients, nucleotide-level comparison could not be performed across the samples from those patients. Because only a small number of patients were included, the study had limitations, and the results will need to be validated in larger populations as well as under other immunosuppression protocols.

Genomic DNA was extracted from sorted cells with the QIAGEN DNeasy Blood and Tissue Kit for TCRbeta CDR3 sequencing. High-throughput TCRbeta CDR3 sequencing, which included PCR amplification with bias correction and internal controls, was done commercially through immunoSEQ. Per the original workflow: Unique productive TCRbeta sequences were defined by CDR3 nucleotide sequence where primers matched, and otherwise by CDR3 amino acid sequence together with Vbeta and Jbeta genes. Sorting error was corrected by removing sequences shared between sorted populations at a frequency ratio of 2:1 or less, and the remaining shared sequences were assigned to the higher population. A sequence counted as donor-reactive if, in CFSE-low cells, the sequence had a frequency of at least 0.01% and was expanded at least 5-fold compared with unstimulated cells. Repertoire divergence was quantified by Jensen-Shannon divergence using the top 100 TCRbeta sequences ranked by frequency. For samples with multiple sequencing runs, sorting error was corrected in each run separately before the runs were combined. TCRdb's version of the immuneACCESS table is confined to in-frame rearrangements and falls short of the full clone set. An unresolved V gene accounts for under half of the shortfall where checked; the remainder is of unknown origin. The D gene and trimming were derived from the DNA, and the V and J assignments and clone size from that table. This sample lists roughly 64,000 clones; around 98% were detected once. The ten largest account for approximately 0.36% of the sample.

A word on this clone: No antigen is known for it. One base away there is no much larger clone; base qualities are not given.

The time point label, read with the paper, signifies: blood sample drawn before combined kidney and bone marrow transplant. Thawed PBMCs were FACS-sorted into unstimulated Tregs (CD4+CD25+CD127-), CD4+ non-Tregs (CD4+CD25-), CD4 cells and CD8 cells. Prior to Treg sorting, thawed PBMCs were rested overnight with 200 IU/ml IL-2 at 37 degrees C. Patients were a few combined kidney and bone marrow transplant recipients from the ITN036ST trial, and only these trial subjects had samples available. Healthy control blood was separated into PBMCs by Ficoll density gradient and cryopreserved, and patient PBMCs were collected both before and after transplant. This TCR was recovered from a human donor who received a combined kidney and bone marrow transplant. The material sequenced was Tregs from blood, taken before the transplant.

The DNA sequence reads TGTGCCAGCAGCTTGCACAGGGTAAACACTGAAGCTTTCTTT. This translates into CASSLHRVNTEAFF. The chain employs TRBV5-4 and TRBJ1-1, with TRBD1 tentatively as D gene (6 bases match). From the cysteine through the phenylalanine, the CDR3 covers 14 amino acids. Only the CDR3 DNA stays, 42 bases, in frame from base 1. V is cut by 1 base and J by 2 bases, and the space between the germline ends is 9 bases. Taken from the germline V gene (reference sequence), the CDR1 and CDR2 loops are SGHNT and YYREEE.